The 25 T cell receptor beta chains below all came from one sample that was sequenced in a study of cytomegalovirus exposure and HLA in healthy donors. Amplification used 60 Vbeta primers and 13 Jbeta primers. Profiling relied on immunoSEQ multiplex PCR, and the TCRdb table lists in-frame clones only, not all of them. The top ten clones hold around 0.7% of a sample with around 130,000 clones, 65% to 90% of them seen once. Sequenced sample: PBMCs. These receptors were taken from a man aged 18 to 30 in good health and CMV-seronegative.

This chain links TRBV5-1 with TRBJ2-7; TRBD2 might be the D (6 bases). The CDR3 totals 14 residues. Per germline, CDR1 SGHRS and CDR2 YFSETQ. V shed 3 bases and J shed 0 bases, with 10 bases lying between them. CDR3 in amino acids: CASSWRGASYEQYF. The DNA of the CDR3 is TGCGCCAGCAGCTGGAGGGGAGCCTCCTACGAGCAGTACTTC.

The rearrangement uses TRBV19 and TRBJ1-1, with D possibly TRBD1 on 5 matching bases. The V gene's germline CDR1 is LNHDA and CDR2 SQIVND (reference sequence). Trimming took 8 bases from V and 4 from J, leaving 17 bases between them. The CDR3 runs to 14 residues. The CDR3: CASADTPGSTEAFF. CDR3 sequence (DNA): TGTGCCAGTGCGGACACTCCCGGTTCCACTGAAGCTTTCTTT. The full variable domain, in which reference TRBV19 and TRBJ1-1 provide the parts outside the CDR3, is DGGITQSPKYLFRKEGQNVTLSCEQNLNHDAMYWYRQDPGQGLRLIYYSQIVNDFQKGDIAEGYSVSREKKESFPLTVTSAQKNPTAFYLCASADTPGSTEAFFGQGTRLTVV.

The chain recombines TRBV9 with TRBJ1-1; tentative D call: TRBD1 (5 bases). The germline V and J ends were trimmed by 3 bases and 7 bases, with 28 bases remaining between them. Germline V gene sequence: CDR1 SGDLS, CDR2 YYNGEE. This CDR3 spans 18 amino acids. In nucleotides, the CDR3 is TGTGCCAGCAGCGAGCCCCGAAAACAGGCGGGAGGGCCGGGTGAAGCTTTCTTT. Its protein product is CASSEPRKQAGGPGEAFF.

This sequence joins TRBV4-3 and TRBJ2-5, with 7 bases lining up with TRBD1. The CDR3 runs to 15 residues. Germline trimming cut 0 bases from V and 4 bases from J; bases unmatched to any gene: 5. Germline V lookup: CDR1 LGHNA, CDR2 YSLEER. The CDR3 loop is CASSQDWPGGETQYF. The CDR3 bases are TGCGCCAGCAGCCAAGATTGGCCAGGGGGAGAGACCCAGTACTTC.

The chain is built from TRBV2 and TRBJ1-1; D remains unclear. The V end was cut by 3 bases, the J end by 2 bases, with 13 bases between. The germline gives CDR1 SNHLY, CDR2 FYNNEI. This CDR3 has 15 residues. This CDR3 is CASSDERVPNTEAFF. In DNA form, the CDR3 reads TGTGCCAGCAGTGATGAGAGGGTCCCCAACACTGAAGCTTTCTTT.

V and J are TRBV7-9 and TRBJ2-7; the match to TRBD1 covers 10 bases. Unmatched junction bases numbered 5, after V lost 5 bases and J lost 4 bases. Per the germline V gene, CDR1 is SEHNR and CDR2 is FQNEAQ (reference sequence). CDR3 size: 14 residues. CDR3 bases: TGTGCCAGCAGCGCCGGGACAGGGGTTTACGAGCAGTACTTC. This codes for CASSAGTGVYEQYF.

The genes are TRBV9 and TRBJ2-3; D is unclear. The V end lost 2 bases, the J end lost 5 bases, and 9 bases lay between the germline ends. The CDR3 contains 13 residues. Germline V gene sequence: CDR1 SGDLS, CDR2 YYNGEE. The CDR3 nucleotides read TGTGCCAGCAGCGTTATAGATAAAGATACGCAGTATTTT. It translates to CASSVIDKDTQYF.

This rearrangement joins TRBV5-8 to TRBJ2-1; D is ambiguous. V lost 1 base, J lost 13 bases, and 12 bases lay in between. There are 12 residues in the CDR3. The germline V gene encodes CDR1 SGHTS and CDR2 YDEGEE. The CDR3 loop reads CASSLSFSVQFF. The CDR3 bases are TGTGCCAGCAGCTTGAGTTTCAGCGTACAGTTCTTC.

This chain joins TRBV14 and TRBJ2-3; D might be TRBD1 (6 bases). Germline V CDR1 and CDR2: SGHDN, FVKESK. Trimming pared 6 bases from V and 2 bases from J, leaving 18 bases between. The CDR3 has 16 residues. CDR3 coding DNA: TGTGCCAGCAGGTCACGAAGGACAGAAGACACAGATACGCAGTATTTT. It encodes CASRSRRTEDTDTQYF. Together with reference TRBV14 and TRBJ2-3, the CDR3 gives the full variable domain: EAGVTQFPSHSVIEKGQTVTLRCDPISGHDNLYWYRRVMGKEIKFLLHFVKESKQDESGMPNNRFLAERTGGTYSTLKVQPAELEDSGVYFCASRSRRTEDTDTQYFGPGTRLTVL.

This chain connects TRBV30 to TRBJ1-2; no clear D. The V and J ends lost 4 bases and 8 bases respectively, with 8 bases between them. The CDR3 is 10 residues long. The germline CDR1 and CDR2 sequences are GTSNPN and SVGIG (reference sequence). The CDR3: CAWMSVGYTF. In DNA form, the CDR3 reads TGTGCCTGGATGAGCGTGGGCTACACCTTC.

This clone appeared once. V and J are TRBV2 and TRBJ1-5; D ambiguous. The V gene lost 4 bases and the J gene lost 5 bases, with 12 bases spanning the gap. Per the germline V gene, CDR1 is SNHLY and CDR2 is FYNNEI. The CDR3 contains 14 residues. The CDR3 spells CASSGLVRDQPQHF. The CDR3 bases are TGTGCCAGCAGTGGTCTGGTAAGAGATCAGCCCCAGCATTTT.

This clone was detected once. The CDR3 is CASSRIRGTEAFF. CDR3 DNA: TGTGCCAGCAGTCGGATCCGAGGAACTGAAGCTTTCTTT. The gene calls are TRBV28 and TRBJ1-1, with D hard to call. Germline values: CDR1 MDHEN, CDR2 SYDVKM. The ends were cut back, 5 bases at V and 5 bases at J, with 12 bases in the middle. CDR3 length: 13 residues. The full variable domain, its missing parts supplied by reference TRBV28 and TRBJ1-1, is DVKVTQSSRYLVKRTGEKVFLECVQDMDHENMFWYRQDPGLGLRLIYFSYDVKMKEKGDIPEGYSVSREKKERFSLILESASTNQTSMYLCASSRIRGTEAFFGQGTRLTVV.

This clone was recorded once. The chain uses TRBV10-1 and TRBJ2-5; a possible D gene is TRBD1 (5 bases). CDR1 is WNHNN, CDR2 SYGVQD, per germline (reference sequence). This CDR3 is 16 amino acids long. V was cut by 4 bases and J by 5 bases, with 20 bases left in between. The CDR3 coding sequence is TGCGCCAGCAGTGGACGACTGGGGCTAGATCCTGAGACCCAGTACTTC. Protein: CASSGRLGLDPETQYF.

The chain is built from TRBV5-5 and TRBJ1-2, with 7 bases lining up with TRBD1. CDR1 is SGHKS, CDR2 YYEKEE, per germline (reference sequence). V lost 4 bases and J lost 4; bases outside the gene matches: 7. The CDR3 length is 14 residues. In DNA, the CDR3 is TGTGCCAGCAGCGTATCACAGGGGATCTATGGCTACACCTTC. Protein: CASSVSQGIYGYTF.

V usage is TRBV6-1 and J usage is TRBJ2-5; the D gene is possibly TRBD2 (7 bases). The germline gives CDR1 MNHNS, CDR2 SASEGT. Trimming pared 9 bases from V and 5 bases from J, leaving 16 bases between. The CDR3 extends over 13 amino acids. CDR3 region: CARESGGAETQYF. Written as DNA, the CDR3 is TGTGCCAGGGAGAGTGGGGGGGCGGAGACCCAGTACTTC.

The genes are TRBV6-1 and TRBJ1-2; 9 bases agree with TRBD1. This CDR3 contains 13 residues. V shed 7 bases, J shed 3 bases, and the junction held 3 bases outside the gene matches. Germline V gene sequence: CDR1 MNHNS, CDR2 SASEGT. CDR3 sequence (DNA): TGTGCCAGCAACACAGGGGGCGACTATGGCTACACCTTC. Translated: CASNTGGDYGYTF.

This sequence joins TRBV6-5 and TRBJ1-5; D unresolved. CDR1 and CDR2 (germline): MNHEY, SVGAGI. V lost 5 bases, J lost 9 bases, and 20 bases lay in between. This CDR3 comprises 15 residues. CDR3 sequence: CASSPSQAQVWPQHF. The DNA of the CDR3 is TGTGCCAGCAGTCCGAGTCAGGCCCAAGTTTGGCCCCAGCATTTT.

CDR3 DNA: TGCAGCGTGTGGCGGGGAGAGACCCAGTACTTC. Encoded protein: CSVWRGETQYF. The chain links TRBV29-1 to TRBJ2-5, with TRBD2 as a possible D gene (6 bases). Germline V gene data show CDR1 as SQVTM and CDR2 as ANQGSEA. The V end lost 6 bases, the J end lost 4 bases, and 9 bases lay between the germline ends. The CDR3 has 11 residues.

This clone was counted a single time. This chain uses TRBV4-1 with TRBJ1-1; tentatively, D is TRBD1 (6 bases). This CDR3 is 15 amino acids long. Trimming took 6 bases from V and 8 from J, leaving 22 bases between them. Germline values: CDR1 MGHRA, CDR2 YSYEKL. CDR3 amino acids: CASSEITGRRWEAFF. The CDR3 DNA sequence: TGCGCCAGCAGTGAGATCACAGGGAGAAGGTGGGAAGCTTTCTTT.

The CDR3 loop is CASSLAAGASTDTQYF. CDR3 sequence (DNA): TGTGCCAGCAGCTTGGCCGCAGGTGCTAGCACAGATACGCAGTATTTT. V usage is TRBV5-4 and J usage is TRBJ2-3; D is unresolved. Germline lookup yields CDR1 SGHNT and CDR2 YYREEE (reference sequence). The CDR3 sequence is 16 residues long. The ends were cut back, 0 bases at V and 0 bases at J, with 11 bases in the middle.

The chain couples TRBV30 to TRBJ1-2; D is perhaps TRBD1 (6 bases). The CDR3 has 13 amino acids. Germline V gene data show CDR1 as GTSNPN and CDR2 as SVGIG (reference sequence). Trimming took 6 bases from V and 9 from J, leaving 20 bases between them. The CDR3, as DNA: TGTGCCTGTTTACAGGGTGAGCTTTTTAGCTACACCTTC. Residues: CACLQGELFSYTF.

The V call is TRBV9, the J call TRBJ2-1; D gene unclear. V dropped 0 bases and J dropped 3 bases, with 10 bases sitting between them. Germline V lookup: CDR1 SGDLS, CDR2 YYNGEE. The CDR3 spans 15 residues. DNA of the CDR3: TGTGCCAGCAGCGTAGACGGCGGCAACTACAATGAGCAGTTCTTC. It specifies CASSVDGGNYNEQFF.

This chain connects TRBV30 to TRBJ1-2, with D possibly being TRBD1 (5 bases). With 3 bases removed from V and 8 bases from J, the gap between germline ends came to 16 bases. The germline gives CDR1 GTSNPN, CDR2 SVGIG (reference sequence). CDR3 length: 13 residues. The CDR3 loop is CAWRPQGAGGYTF. The CDR3 bases are TGTGCCTGGAGACCACAAGGGGCAGGGGGCTACACCTTC.

The chain carries TRBV30 and TRBJ1-2; D may be TRBD1 (5 bases). Per germline, CDR1 GTSNPN and CDR2 SVGIG (reference sequence). The CDR3 spans 13 residues. This CDR3 reads CAKSGRANYGYTF. In DNA form, the CDR3 reads TGTGCAAAGTCGGGCAGGGCGAACTATGGCTACACCTTC.

This clone was seen only a few times. The chain joins TRBV7-9 to TRBJ1-1, with D uncertain. The CDR3 covers 9 residues. Trimming stripped 10 bases from V and 8 bases from J, with 8 bases between. CDR1 and CDR2 (germline): SEHNR, FQNEAQ (reference sequence). The CDR3 region is CAMAGEAFF. The CDR3 DNA reads TGTGCCATGGCAGGAGAAGCTTTCTTT.